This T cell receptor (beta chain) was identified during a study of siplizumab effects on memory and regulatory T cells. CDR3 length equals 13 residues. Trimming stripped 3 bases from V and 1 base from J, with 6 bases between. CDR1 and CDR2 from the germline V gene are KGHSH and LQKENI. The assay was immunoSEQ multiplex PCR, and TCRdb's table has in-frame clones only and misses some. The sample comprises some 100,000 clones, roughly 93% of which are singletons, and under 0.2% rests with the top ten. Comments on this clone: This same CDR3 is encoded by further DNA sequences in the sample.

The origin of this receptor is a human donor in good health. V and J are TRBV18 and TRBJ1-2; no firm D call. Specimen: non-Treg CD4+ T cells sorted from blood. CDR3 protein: CASSPGNNYGYTF. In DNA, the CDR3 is TGTGCCAGCTCACCGGGGAATAACTATGGCTACACCTTC.